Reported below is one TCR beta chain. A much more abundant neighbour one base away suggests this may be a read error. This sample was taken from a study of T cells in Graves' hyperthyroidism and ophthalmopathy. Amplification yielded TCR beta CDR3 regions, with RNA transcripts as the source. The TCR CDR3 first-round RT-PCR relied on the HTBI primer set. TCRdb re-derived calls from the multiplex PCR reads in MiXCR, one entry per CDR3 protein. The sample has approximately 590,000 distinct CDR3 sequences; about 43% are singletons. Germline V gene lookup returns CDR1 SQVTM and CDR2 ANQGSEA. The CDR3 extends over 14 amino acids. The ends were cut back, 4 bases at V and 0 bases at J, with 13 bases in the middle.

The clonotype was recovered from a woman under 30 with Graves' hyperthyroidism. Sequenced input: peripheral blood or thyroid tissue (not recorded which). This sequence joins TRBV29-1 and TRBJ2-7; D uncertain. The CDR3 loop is CSVVRYQSSYEQYF. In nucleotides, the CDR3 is TGCAGCGTTGTAAGGTACCAAAGCTCCTACGAGCAGTACTTC.